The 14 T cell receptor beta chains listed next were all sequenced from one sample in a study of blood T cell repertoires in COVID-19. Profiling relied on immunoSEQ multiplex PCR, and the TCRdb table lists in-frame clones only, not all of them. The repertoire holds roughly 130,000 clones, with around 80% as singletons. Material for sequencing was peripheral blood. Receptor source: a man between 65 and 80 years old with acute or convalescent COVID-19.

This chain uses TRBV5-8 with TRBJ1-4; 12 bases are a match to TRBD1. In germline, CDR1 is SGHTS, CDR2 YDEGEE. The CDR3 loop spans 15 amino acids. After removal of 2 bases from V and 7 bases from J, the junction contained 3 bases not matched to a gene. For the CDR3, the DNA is TGTGCCAGCAGCTTAGGGACAGGGGGCGGTGAAAAACTGTTTTTT. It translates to CASSLGTGGGEKLFF.

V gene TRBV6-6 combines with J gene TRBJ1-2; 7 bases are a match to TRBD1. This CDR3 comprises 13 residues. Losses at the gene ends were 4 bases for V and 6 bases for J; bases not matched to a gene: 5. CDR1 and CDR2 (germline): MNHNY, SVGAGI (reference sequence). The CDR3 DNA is TGTGCCAGCAGTTTCGACAGGGCCGATGGCTACACCTTC. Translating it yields CASSFDRADGYTF.

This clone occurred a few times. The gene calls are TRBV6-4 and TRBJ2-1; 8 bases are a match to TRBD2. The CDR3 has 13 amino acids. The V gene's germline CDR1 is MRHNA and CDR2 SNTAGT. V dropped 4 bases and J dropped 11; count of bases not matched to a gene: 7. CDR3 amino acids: CASSVSGETKQFF. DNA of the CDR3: TGTGCCAGCAGTGTTAGCGGGGAGACTAAGCAGTTCTTC.

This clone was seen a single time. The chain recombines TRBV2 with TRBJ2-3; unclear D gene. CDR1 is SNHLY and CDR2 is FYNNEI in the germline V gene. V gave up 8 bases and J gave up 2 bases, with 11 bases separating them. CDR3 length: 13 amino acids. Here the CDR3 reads CASDSTFTDTQYF. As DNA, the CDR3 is TGTGCCAGCGACTCGACCTTCACAGATACGCAGTATTTT.

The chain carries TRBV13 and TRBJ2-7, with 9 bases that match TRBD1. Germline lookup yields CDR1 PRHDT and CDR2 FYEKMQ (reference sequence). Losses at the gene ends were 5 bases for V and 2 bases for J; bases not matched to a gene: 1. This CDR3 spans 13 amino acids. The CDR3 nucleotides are TGTGCCAGCAGCGGGGACAGGGCCTACGAGCAGTACTTC. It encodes CASSGDRAYEQYF.

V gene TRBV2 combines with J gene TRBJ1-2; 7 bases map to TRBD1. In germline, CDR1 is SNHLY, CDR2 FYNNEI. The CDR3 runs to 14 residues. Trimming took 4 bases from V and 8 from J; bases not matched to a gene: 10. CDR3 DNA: TGTGCCAGCAGTGTCGGGAGGGGGCTTGGAGGCTACACCTTC. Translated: CASSVGRGLGGYTF. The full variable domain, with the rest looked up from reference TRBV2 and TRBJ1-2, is EPEVTQTPSHQVTQMGQEVILRCVPISNHLYFYWYRQILGQKVEFLVSFYNNEISEKSEIFDDQFSVERPDGSNFTLKIRSTKLEDSAMYFCASSVGRGLGGYTFGSGTRLTVV.

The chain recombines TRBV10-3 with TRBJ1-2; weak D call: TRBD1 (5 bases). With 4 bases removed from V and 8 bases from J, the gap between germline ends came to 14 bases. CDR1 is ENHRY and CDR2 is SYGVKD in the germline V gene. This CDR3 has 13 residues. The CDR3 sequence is CAISGGRTGGYTF. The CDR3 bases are TGTGCCATCAGTGGGGGGAGGACGGGCGGCTACACCTTC.

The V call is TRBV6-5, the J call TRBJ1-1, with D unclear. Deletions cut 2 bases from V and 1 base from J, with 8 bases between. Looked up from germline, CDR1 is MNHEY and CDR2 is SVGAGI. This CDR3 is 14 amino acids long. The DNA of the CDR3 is TGTGCCAGCAGTTACGCGCCAAAGAACACTGAAGCTTTCTTT. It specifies CASSYAPKNTEAFF.

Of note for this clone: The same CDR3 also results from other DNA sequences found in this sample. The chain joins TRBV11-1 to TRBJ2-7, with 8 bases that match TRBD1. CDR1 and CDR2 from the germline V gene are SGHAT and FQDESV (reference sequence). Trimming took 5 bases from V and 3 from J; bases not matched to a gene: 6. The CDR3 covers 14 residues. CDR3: CASSPRTGNYEQYF. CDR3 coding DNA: TGTGCCAGCAGCCCCCGGACAGGGAACTACGAGCAGTACTTC.

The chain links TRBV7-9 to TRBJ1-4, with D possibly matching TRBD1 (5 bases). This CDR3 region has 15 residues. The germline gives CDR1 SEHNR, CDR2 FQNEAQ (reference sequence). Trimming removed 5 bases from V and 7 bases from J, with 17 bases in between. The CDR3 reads CASSKSGAEGEKLFF. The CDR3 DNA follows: TGTGCCAGCAGCAAGAGCGGGGCGGAGGGTGAAAAACTGTTTTTT.

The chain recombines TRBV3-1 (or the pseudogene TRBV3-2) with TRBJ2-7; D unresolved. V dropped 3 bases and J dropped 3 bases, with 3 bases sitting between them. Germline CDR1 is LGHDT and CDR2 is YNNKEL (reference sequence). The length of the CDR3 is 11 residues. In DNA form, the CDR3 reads TGTGCCAGCAGCCATCGCTACGAGCAGTACTTC. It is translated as CASSHRYEQYF.

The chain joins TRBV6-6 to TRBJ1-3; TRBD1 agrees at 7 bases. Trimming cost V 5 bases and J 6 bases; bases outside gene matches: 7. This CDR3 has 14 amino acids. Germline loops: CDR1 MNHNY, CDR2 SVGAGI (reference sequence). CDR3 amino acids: CASSGQAYENTIYF. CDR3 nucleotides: TGTGCCAGCAGTGGACAGGCCTATGAAAACACCATATATTTT.

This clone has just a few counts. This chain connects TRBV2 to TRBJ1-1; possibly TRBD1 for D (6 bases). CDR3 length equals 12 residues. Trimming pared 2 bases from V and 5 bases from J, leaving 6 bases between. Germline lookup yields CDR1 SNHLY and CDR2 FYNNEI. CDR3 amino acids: CASSEQGTEAFF. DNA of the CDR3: TGTGCCAGCAGTGAACAGGGGACTGAAGCTTTCTTT.

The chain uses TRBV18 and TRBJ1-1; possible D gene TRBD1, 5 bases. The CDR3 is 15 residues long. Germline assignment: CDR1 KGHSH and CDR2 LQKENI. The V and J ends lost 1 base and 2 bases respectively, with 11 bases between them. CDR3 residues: CASSPQGGVNTEAFF. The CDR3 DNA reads TGTGCCAGCTCACCACAGGGAGGGGTTAACACTGAAGCTTTCTTT. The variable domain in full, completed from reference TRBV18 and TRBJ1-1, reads NAGVMQNPRHLVRRRGQEARLRCSPMKGHSHVYWYRQLPEEGLKFMVYLQKENIIDESGMPKERFSAEFPKEGPSILRIQQVVRGDSAAYFCASSPQGGVNTEAFFGQGTRLTVV.